This T cell receptor beta chain came from a study of shared clonotypes between healthy human individuals (dated by TCRdb to the early 2020s). For the wider study: Two women and a few men aged 18 to 49 years were included in the cohort. Per donor, three plates each were used for CD4 naive and CD4 memory, two for CD8 naive, and one for CD8 memory. Blood TCR repertoires of about five healthy adults were deeply sequenced to estimate repertoire size and the extent of clonotype sharing between individuals. To increase sequencing depth and limit assay-specific biases, TCR repertoire library preparation and sequencing were carried out by different laboratories using diverse techniques. Each donor's leukapheresis produced roughly between roughly 0.85 and 10 billion PBMCs.

A word on this clone: No antigen is known for it. Base qualities were left out, and no much larger clone turns up one base away.

Using the deep immunoSEQ assay, multiplex PCR amplified TCR CDR3 regions from genomic DNA. For each cell subset, the extracted genomic DNA was distributed evenly across all wells of several immunoSEQ 96-well plates, and each plate served as one replicate. For sorted subsets, each replicate PCR was loaded with 200 to 250 ng genomic DNA, equivalent to approximately 33,000 T cell genomes. The purified libraries were quantified using a Qubit 3.0 fluorometer, sized with a Bioanalyzer 2100, and then quantified again using the KAPA Library Quantification kit. Each immunoSEQ 96-well plate was sequenced on its own single-read 150-cycle Illumina NextSeq 550 flow cell. The published analysis was carried out like this. Because the immunoSEQ output held only junctional sequences and lacked quality scores, the filtering could not match the filtering applied to full-length reads. To assign V/J genes and CDR3, sequences were annotated against IMGT germline references using PyIR, a Python wrapper for IgBLAST v1.9. Any read was removed if the V/J assignment was weak (E-value above 1e-6), the CDR3 was missing, or the read contained stop codons, out-of-frame junctions, or ambiguous translated residues. V3J clonotypes were defined as sequences sharing the same inferred V gene, J gene, and CDR3 amino acid sequence. The percentage overlap between two repertoires was calculated by dividing the number of shared unique clonotypes by the size of the smaller repertoire. Three approaches were used to assess repertoire richness: RTK rarefaction, the Chao1 estimator, and Recon v2.1 estimates of unobserved clonotypes. Generation probabilities for all TCRbeta clonotypes obtained by the gDNA method from a handful of donors were computed using OLGA. TCRdb mirrors the immuneACCESS table, restricted to in-frame sequences. Some clones are absent from its copies; in checked studies, under half trace to an unresolved V gene, and the reason for the others is unknown. That table supplies the V and J calls and clone size; D and trimming were determined from the DNA. Present in this sample are more than 2,000,000 clones, 80% to 95% of which were seen just once. About 0.39% of the sample is in the top ten clones.

Donors were healthy HIV-negative adults with no recently reported acute infections or vaccinations. Every donor was a Caucasian adult residing in Nashville, Tennessee, USA. CD4+ T cells were enriched by magnetic negative selection, after which naive cells were positively selected on CD45RA and the negative fraction was taken as the memory subset. Blood was collected by leukapheresis, and PBMCs were isolated by Ficoll-Histopaque density gradient centrifugation and then cryopreserved in liquid nitrogen vapor phase. Analytical flow cytometry was used to check the purity and quantity of every magnetically sorted T cell population. From each sorted fraction, genomic DNA was isolated and quantified by UV absorbance on a Nanodrop 2000c. The paper's findings and limits, for the study overall: Pairwise subsampling indicated that sequencing depth was expected to affect the degree of clonotype sharing among donors. Even with the large sequencing depth, rarefaction of the sorted-subset datasets indicated that sequencing was incomplete. Across a few donors, about 5.2% of naive CD4, approximately 3.6% of naive CD8, about 2% of memory CD4, and about 0.44% of memory CD8 clonotypes were shared. Estimated clonotype richness was generally larger for naive than for memory subsets. Compared with non-shared clonotypes, the clonotypes found in all four sorted-subset donors had higher generation probabilities. The small number of donors limited the genetic and exposure-history diversity represented. Only blood was sampled, and tissue TCR repertoires likely differ from those in blood.

Inclusive of the bounding cysteine and phenylalanine, the CDR3 is 15 residues long. Just CDR3 DNA is preserved here, 45 bases in frame from base 1. The germline V gene encodes CDR1 SGHTA and CDR2 FQGTGA. V lost 2 bases and J lost 0 bases; the stretch between them is 9 bases long. The TCR was taken from a man aged 18 to 30 in good health. Some clones in this sample may be carry-over from other donors' samples. Sequencing was carried out using naive CD4+ T cells from PBMCs. The intended sense of this specimen's cell subset or site label: CD45RA+ positively selected. The rearranged chain carries TRBV7-3 and TRBJ2-3; the D gene lacks a confident call. The CDR3 protein: CASSLSPYSTDTQYF. The DNA is TGTGCCAGCAGCTTATCCCCATATAGCACAGATACGCAGTATTTT. The variable domain in full, with residues beyond the CDR3 obtained from the reference TRBV7-3 and TRBJ2-3 genes, is GAGVSQTPSNKVTEKGKYVELRCDPISGHTALYWYRQSLGQGPEFLIYFQGTGAADDSGLPNDRFFAVRPEGSVSTLKIQRTERGDSAVYLCASSLSPYSTDTQYFGPGTRLTVL.